The following is a T cell receptor beta chain sequence with its context. Its antigen is undetermined. Every patient had relapsed following autologous stem cell transplantation, and cohorts differed in brentuximab vedotin exposure. V was pared by 1 base and J by 1 base, with 9 bases between. The germline CDR1 and CDR2 sequences are LNHDA and SQIVND (reference sequence). The CDR3 is made up of 15 amino acids. This record comes from a study of PD-1 blockade in classical Hodgkin lymphoma. Study summary: Administration of nivolumab to patients was at 3 mg/kg intravenously every 2 weeks. Overall study findings and caveats: The diversity seen at baseline in complete responders resembled that of newly diagnosed patients. The study found that TCR diversity rose significantly by C4D1 in CD4+ but not CD8+ cells.

Assay used: immunoSEQ multiplex PCR; TCRdb lists only in-frame clones, some missing. The data hold 23,000 or so clones, with about 80% observed a single time. The chain employs TRBV19 and TRBJ2-3, with D possibly matching TRBD1 (5 bases). Sequences were derived from peripheral blood mononuclear cells (PBMCs), sampled at baseline. The clonotype originates from a human donor with classical Hodgkin lymphoma. CDR3 sequence (DNA): TGTGCCAGTAGTATAGGAGACAGACGCACAGATACGCAGTATTTT. It codes for CASSIGDRRTDTQYF.